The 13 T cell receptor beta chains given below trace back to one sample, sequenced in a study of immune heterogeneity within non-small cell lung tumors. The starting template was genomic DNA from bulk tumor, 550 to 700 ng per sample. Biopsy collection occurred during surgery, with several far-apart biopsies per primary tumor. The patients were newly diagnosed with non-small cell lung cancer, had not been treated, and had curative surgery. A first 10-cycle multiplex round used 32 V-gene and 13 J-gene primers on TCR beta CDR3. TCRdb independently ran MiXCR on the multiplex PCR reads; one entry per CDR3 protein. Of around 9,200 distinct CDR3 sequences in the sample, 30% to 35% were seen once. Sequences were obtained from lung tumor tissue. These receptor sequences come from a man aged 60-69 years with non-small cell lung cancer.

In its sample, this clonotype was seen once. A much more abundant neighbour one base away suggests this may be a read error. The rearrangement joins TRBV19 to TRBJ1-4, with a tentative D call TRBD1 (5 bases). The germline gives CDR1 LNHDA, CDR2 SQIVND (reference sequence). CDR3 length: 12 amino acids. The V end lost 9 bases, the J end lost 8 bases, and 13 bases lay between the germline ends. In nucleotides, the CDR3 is TGTGCCAGCATGACAGCAGGAGAAAAACTGTTTTTT. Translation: CASMTAGEKLFF.

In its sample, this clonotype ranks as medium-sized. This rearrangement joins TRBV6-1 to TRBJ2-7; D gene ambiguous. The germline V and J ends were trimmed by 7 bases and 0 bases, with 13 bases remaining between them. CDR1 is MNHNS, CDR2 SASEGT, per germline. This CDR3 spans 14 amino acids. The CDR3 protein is CASMLAGISYEQYF. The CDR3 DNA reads TGTGCCAGCATGCTGGCAGGAATCTCCTACGAGCAGTACTTC.

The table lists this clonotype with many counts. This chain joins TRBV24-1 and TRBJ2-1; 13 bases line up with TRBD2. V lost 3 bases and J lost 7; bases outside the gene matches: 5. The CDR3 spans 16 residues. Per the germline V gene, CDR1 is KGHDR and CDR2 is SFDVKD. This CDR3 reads CATSDMGLAGTNEQFF. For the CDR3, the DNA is TGTGCCACCAGTGATATGGGACTAGCGGGAACAAATGAGCAGTTCTTC.

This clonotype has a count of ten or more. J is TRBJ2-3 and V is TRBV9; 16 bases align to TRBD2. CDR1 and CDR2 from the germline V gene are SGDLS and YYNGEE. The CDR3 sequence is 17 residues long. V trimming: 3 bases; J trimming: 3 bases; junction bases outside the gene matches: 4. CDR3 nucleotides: TGTGCCAGCAGCGACGGGACTAGCGGGAGGGCGACAGATACGCAGTATTTT. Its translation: CASSDGTSGRATDTQYF.

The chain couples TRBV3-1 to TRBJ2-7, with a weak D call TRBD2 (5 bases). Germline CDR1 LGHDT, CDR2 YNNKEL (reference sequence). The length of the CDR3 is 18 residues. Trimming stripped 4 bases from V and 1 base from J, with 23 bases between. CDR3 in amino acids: CASSPRRSGVFFSYEQYF. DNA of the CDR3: TGTGCCAGCAGCCCACGGAGGTCTGGGGTCTTTTTTTCCTACGAGCAGTACTTC.

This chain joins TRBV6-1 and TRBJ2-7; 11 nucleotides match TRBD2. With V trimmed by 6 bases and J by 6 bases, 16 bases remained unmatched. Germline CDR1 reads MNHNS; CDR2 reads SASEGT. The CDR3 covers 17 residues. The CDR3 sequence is CASSPGGSGRARGEQYF. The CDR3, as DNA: TGTGCCAGCAGCCCCGGCGGTAGCGGGAGGGCCCGGGGCGAGCAGTACTTC.

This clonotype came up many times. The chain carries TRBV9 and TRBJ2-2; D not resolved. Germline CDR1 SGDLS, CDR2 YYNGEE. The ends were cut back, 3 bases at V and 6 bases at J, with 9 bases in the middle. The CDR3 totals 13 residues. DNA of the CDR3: TGTGCCAGCAGCGCCGAGGTGGCCGGGGAGCTGTTTTTT. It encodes CASSAEVAGELFF.

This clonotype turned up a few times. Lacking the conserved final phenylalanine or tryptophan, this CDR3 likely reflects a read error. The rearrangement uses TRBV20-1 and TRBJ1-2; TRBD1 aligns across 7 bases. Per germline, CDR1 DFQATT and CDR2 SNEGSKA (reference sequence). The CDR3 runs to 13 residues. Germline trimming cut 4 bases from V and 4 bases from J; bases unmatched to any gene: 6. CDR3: CSAIATGTYGYTL. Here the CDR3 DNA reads TGCAGTGCTATCGCGACAGGGACCTATGGCTACACCCTC.

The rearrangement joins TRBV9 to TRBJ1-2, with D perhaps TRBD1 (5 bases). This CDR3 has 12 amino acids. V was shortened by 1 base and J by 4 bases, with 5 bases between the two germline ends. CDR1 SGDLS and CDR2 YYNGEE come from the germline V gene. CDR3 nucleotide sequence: TGTGCCAGCAGCGTACAGGGCTATGGCTACACCTTC. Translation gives CASSVQGYGYTF.

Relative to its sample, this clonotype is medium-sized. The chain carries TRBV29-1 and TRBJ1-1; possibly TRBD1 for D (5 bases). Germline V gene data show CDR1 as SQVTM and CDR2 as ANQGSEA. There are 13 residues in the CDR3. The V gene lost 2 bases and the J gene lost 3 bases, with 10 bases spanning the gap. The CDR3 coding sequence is TGCAGCGTTGAACAACAGGTGGACACTGAAGCTTTCTTT. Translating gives CSVEQQVDTEAFF.

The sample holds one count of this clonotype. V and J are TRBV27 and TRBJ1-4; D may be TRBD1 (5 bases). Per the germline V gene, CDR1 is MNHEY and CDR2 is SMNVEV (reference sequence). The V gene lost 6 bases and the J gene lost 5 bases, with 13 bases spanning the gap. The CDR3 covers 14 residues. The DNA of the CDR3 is TGTGCCAGCAGCCCGGGGGGATGGAATGAAAAACTGTTTTTT. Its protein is CASSPGGWNEKLFF. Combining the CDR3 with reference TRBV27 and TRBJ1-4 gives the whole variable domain EAQVTQNPRYLITVTGKKLTVTCSQNMNHEYMSWYRQDPGLGLRQIYYSMNVEVTDKGDVPEGYKVSRKEKRNFPLILESPSPNQTSLYFCASSPGGWNEKLFFGSGTQLSVL.

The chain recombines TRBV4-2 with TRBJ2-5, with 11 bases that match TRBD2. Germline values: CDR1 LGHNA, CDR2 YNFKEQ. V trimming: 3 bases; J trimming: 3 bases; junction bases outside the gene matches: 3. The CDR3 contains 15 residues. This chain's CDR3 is CASSHPGLAEETQYF. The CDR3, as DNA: TGTGCCAGCAGCCACCCGGGACTAGCGGAAGAGACCCAGTACTTC.

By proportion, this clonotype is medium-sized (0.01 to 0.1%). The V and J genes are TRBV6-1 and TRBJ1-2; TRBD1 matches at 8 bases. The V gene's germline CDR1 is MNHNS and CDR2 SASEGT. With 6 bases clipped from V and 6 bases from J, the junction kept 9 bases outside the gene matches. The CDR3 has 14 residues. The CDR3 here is CASRNPTGAHGYTF. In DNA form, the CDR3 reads TGTGCCAGCAGGAACCCGACAGGGGCCCATGGCTACACCTTC.